Listed here are 23 T cell receptor beta chains from one sample, sequenced in a study of OX40 agonist ivuxolimab in advanced cancers. Generated by immunoSEQ multiplex PCR, the TCRdb table keeps only in-frame clones and is missing some. The sample lists around 50,000 clones, more than 75% occurring once. This specimen consisted of CD4+ or CD8+ T cells sorted from blood, obtained in a trial of the OX40 agonist ivuxolimab. These receptors originate from an adult with an advanced solid tumor such as melanoma, head and neck, liver or kidney cancer.

This sequence joins TRBV5-1 and TRBJ2-3; D gene ambiguous. CDR3 length: 14 residues. Trimming shortened V by 3 bases and J by 0 bases, and 8 bases separated the two germline ends. Germline loops: CDR1 SGHRS, CDR2 YFSETQ. The CDR3 is CASSSRSSTDTQYF. The DNA of the CDR3 is TGCGCCAGCAGCTCACGCTCTAGCACAGATACGCAGTATTTT. The entire variable domain, with the rest obtained from reference TRBV5-1 and TRBJ2-3, is as follows: KAGVTQTPRYLIKTRGQQVTLSCSPISGHRSVSWYQQTPGQGLQFLFEYFSETQRNKGNFPGRFSGRQFSNSRSEMNVSTLELGDSALYLCASSSRSSTDTQYFGPGTRLTVL.

The J gene is TRBJ2-3, the V gene TRBV5-4; tentatively, D is TRBD1 or TRBD2 (5 bases each). V lost 6 bases and J 1 base, leaving 18 bases between the germline ends. CDR1 is SGHNT and CDR2 is YYREEE in the germline V gene (reference sequence). The CDR3 runs to 16 residues. CDR3 amino acids: CASTPGGGSRTDTQYF. In DNA, the CDR3 is TGTGCCAGCACCCCAGGTGGGGGAAGTCGCACAGATACGCAGTATTTT.

This clone was counted once. The chain employs TRBV25-1 and TRBJ1-1; D is possibly TRBD1 (6 bases). V lost 3 bases, J lost 0 bases, and 14 bases lay in between. Germline CDR1 is MGHDK and CDR2 is SYGVNS. The CDR3 is 16 residues long. CDR3 DNA: TGTGCCAGCAGTGACCAACAGGGAAATCTGAACACTGAAGCTTTCTTT. Residues: CASSDQQGNLNTEAFF.

This chain uses TRBV9 with TRBJ1-2, with 7 nucleotides matching TRBD1. Trimming at V came to 4 bases and at J to 3 bases, leaving 6 bases not matched to a gene. This CDR3 region has 14 residues. Germline V CDR1 and CDR2: SGDLS, YYNGEE. CDR3 amino acids: CASSPHRGDYGYTF. The CDR3 DNA reads TGTGCCAGCAGCCCGCACAGGGGTGACTATGGCTACACCTTC.

The chain is built from TRBV5-1 and TRBJ2-7; D is uncertain. The CDR3 is 14 amino acids. V was trimmed by 4 bases and J by 1 base, leaving 12 bases between them. The germline gives CDR1 SGHRS, CDR2 YFSETQ. CDR3 nucleotide sequence: TGCGCCAGCAGCCCCGAAGGGCGATCCTACGAGCAGTACTTC. Translated, it gives CASSPEGRSYEQYF. Together with reference TRBV5-1 and TRBJ2-7, the CDR3 gives the full variable domain: KAGVTQTPRYLIKTRGQQVTLSCSPISGHRSVSWYQQTPGQGLQFLFEYFSETQRNKGNFPGRFSGRQFSNSRSEMNVSTLELGDSALYLCASSPEGRSYEQYFGPGTRLTVT.

The chain combines TRBV2 with TRBJ2-1; D is ambiguous. Trimming shortened V by 7 bases and J by 6 bases, and 7 bases separated the two germline ends. The CDR3 is 11 residues long. Germline CDR1 reads SNHLY; CDR2 reads FYNNEI. In DNA, the CDR3 is TGTGCCAGCAATTCGCGCAATGAGCAGTTCTTC. Amino acid sequence: CASNSRNEQFF. Supplemented by reference TRBV2 and TRBJ2-1, the full variable domain reads EPEVTQTPSHQVTQMGQEVILRCVPISNHLYFYWYRQILGQKVEFLVSFYNNEISEKSEIFDDQFSVERPDGSNFTLKIRSTKLEDSAMYFCASNSRNEQFFGPGTRLTVL.

The chain is built from TRBV5-6 and TRBJ1-2; 7 nucleotides agree with TRBD1. CDR3 length equals 14 residues. Trimming at V came to 4 bases and at J to 7 bases, leaving 10 bases not matched to a gene. Germline V gives CDR1 SGHDT, CDR2 YYEEEE. The DNA for the CDR3 is TGTGCCAGCAGCACAGGGGTTTTTCTGGGTGGCTACACCTTC. Translated, it gives CASSTGVFLGGYTF.

The chain links TRBV19 to TRBJ1-2; D remains ambiguous. CDR3 length equals 13 residues. Germline CDR1 LNHDA, CDR2 SQIVND (reference sequence). The germline V and J ends were trimmed by 6 bases and 8 bases, with 16 bases remaining between them. As DNA, the CDR3 is TGTGCCAGTAGCCGAGAACGGACGAGCGGCTACACCTTC. Residues: CASSRERTSGYTF.

This chain joins TRBV18 and TRBJ2-2; 9 bases align to TRBD1. J lost 4 bases, V lost 4 bases, and 4 bases had no gene match. The CDR3 is made up of 15 amino acids. CDR1 KGHSH and CDR2 LQKENI come from the germline V gene. CDR3 coding DNA: TGTGCCAGCTCACAACAGGGGGCGAGCACCGGGGAGCTGTTTTTT. Protein product: CASSQQGASTGELFF.

This chain uses TRBV5-1 with TRBJ2-3; D is uncertain. Trimming removed 3 bases at V and 5 bases at J, with 10 bases between. Germline lookup yields CDR1 SGHRS and CDR2 YFSETQ. The length of the CDR3 is 13 residues. The CDR3 sequence is CASSSIPRDTQYF. The CDR3 DNA is TGCGCCAGCAGCTCCATTCCCCGAGATACGCAGTATTTT.

This chain connects TRBV5-1 to TRBJ2-5; D call uncertain. The CDR3 spans 14 residues. CDR1 is SGHRS, CDR2 YFSETQ, per germline. Deletions cut 0 bases from V and 2 bases from J, with 8 bases between. The CDR3 region is CASSLGRIQETQYF. CDR3 DNA: TGCGCCAGCAGCTTGGGGCGGATTCAAGAGACCCAGTACTTC.

The chain has TRBV28 and TRBJ1-1; a weak D match, TRBD1 (5 bases). Trimming removed 10 bases from V and 4 bases from J, with 25 bases in between. Germline CDR1 is MDHEN and CDR2 is SYDVKM. This CDR3 comprises 16 residues. The CDR3 loop reads CATTKIMGGFGTEAFF. The CDR3 DNA is TGTGCCACTACGAAAATAATGGGGGGTTTTGGCACTGAAGCTTTCTTT.

The chain joins TRBV1 to TRBJ2-3; whether TRBD1, the table's D call, matches the DNA was not checked. TRBV1 is assigned pseudogene status. The CDR3 sequence is 14 residues long. CDR3 nucleotide sequence: TGCACCAGCAGCCGGGGCGGAACTAAAGATACGCAGTATTTT. This encodes CTSSRGGTKDTQYF.

The chain uses TRBV5-1 and TRBJ2-3, with TRBD2 identical over 9 bases. J lost 2 bases, V lost 2 bases, and 9 bases had no gene match. From germline, CDR1 is SGHRS and CDR2 YFSETQ. The CDR3 is made up of 17 amino acids. The CDR3 loop reads CASSLIAGGPATDTQYF. In DNA form, the CDR3 reads TGCGCCAGCAGCTTAATTGCGGGGGGGCCTGCCACAGATACGCAGTATTTT.

The rearrangement links TRBV5-1 to TRBJ1-2; TRBD1 might be the D (5 bases). V lost 4 bases and J lost 8, with 18 bases in between. This CDR3 is 14 amino acids long. Germline V CDR1 and CDR2: SGHRS, YFSETQ. CDR3 DNA: TGCGCCAGCAGCCCGAGGACAACCTTGAGAGGCTACACCTTC. It translates to CASSPRTTLRGYTF.

In DNA form, the CDR3 reads TGTGCCAGCAGCTCCAGCAGAGGGGGGCCTGGCTTGGGGAGGACTGAAGCTTTCTTT. It specifies CASSSSRGGPGLGRTEAFF. The rearrangement uses TRBV7-9 and TRBJ1-1, with D tentatively TRBD1 (6 bases). The CDR3 is 19 amino acids. Looked up from germline, CDR1 is SEHNR and CDR2 is FQNEAQ (reference sequence). Between the trimmed V and J ends, which lost 4 bases and 5 bases, there was a span of 29 bases.

In nucleotides, the CDR3 is TGTGCCAGCAGTGATCGACAGATAAATTCACCCCTCCACTTT. Its translation: CASSDRQINSPLHF. The chain links TRBV6-1 to TRBJ1-6, with a possible D match to TRBD1 (5 bases). The germline gives CDR1 MNHNS, CDR2 SASEGT. V lost 3 bases and J 7 bases, leaving 10 bases between the germline ends. This CDR3 has 14 amino acids.

This chain joins TRBV5-5 and TRBJ2-7, with a possible D match to TRBD2 (6 bases). Trimming pared 8 bases from V and 0 bases from J, leaving 15 bases between. This CDR3 spans 14 amino acids. Germline CDR1 reads SGHKS; CDR2 reads YYEKEE (reference sequence). The CDR3 coding sequence is TGTGCCAGTTCCAGGGACTTAAGCTCCTACGAGCAGTACGTC. This translates into CASSRDLSSYEQYV.

The CDR3 here is CSVGQGVTYEQYF. The CDR3 coding sequence is TGCAGCGTTGGACAGGGGGTAACCTACGAGCAGTACTTC. The chain joins TRBV29-1 to TRBJ2-7; 9 bases are a match to TRBD1. This CDR3 region has 13 residues. Germline CDR1 SQVTM, CDR2 ANQGSEA. Unmatched junction bases numbered 3, after V lost 4 bases and J lost 2 bases.

V gene TRBV5-4 combines with J gene TRBJ1-3; D possibly corresponds to TRBD1 (6 bases). The CDR3 is 14 residues long. CDR1 is SGHNT and CDR2 is YYREEE in the germline V gene (reference sequence). With 4 bases removed from V and 7 bases from J, the gap between germline ends came to 15 bases. CDR3 residues: CASSPEGGRNTIYF. Here the CDR3 DNA reads TGTGCCAGCAGCCCGGAGGGGGGGCGGAACACCATATATTTT.

The CDR3, as DNA: TGTGCCAGCAGCTTGGGTGGGACAGGGACCTACCAAGAGACCCAGTACTTC. Translated, it gives CASSLGGTGTYQETQYF. The rearrangement joins TRBV5-5 to TRBJ2-5, with TRBD1 identical over 9 bases. J lost 0 bases, V lost 0 bases, and 6 bases had no gene match. Looked up from germline, CDR1 is SGHKS and CDR2 is YYEKEE (reference sequence). This CDR3 comprises 17 residues.

The chain couples TRBV28 to TRBJ1-5, with D possibly being TRBD1 (6 bases). The CDR3 has 14 residues. The V end lost 7 bases, the J end lost 7 bases, and 17 bases lay between the germline ends. Germline loops: CDR1 MDHEN, CDR2 SYDVKM. The CDR3 region is CASTPPQGGQPQHF. DNA of the CDR3: TGTGCCAGCACCCCTCCACAGGGTGGACAGCCCCAGCATTTT.

The V gene is TRBV2, the J gene TRBJ1-2; TRBD1 agrees at 9 bases. Germline-derived CDR1 and CDR2 are SNHLY and FYNNEI. The CDR3 has 13 residues. Trimming removed 2 bases from V and 6 bases from J; junction bases left unmatched: 1. CDR3 loop: CASSETGGDGYTF. The CDR3 DNA sequence: TGTGCCAGCAGTGAAACAGGGGGCGATGGCTACACCTTC.